The present T cell receptor beta chain was sequenced within a study of graft-versus-host responses after intestinal transplantation. Study background: For approximately three years after anti-thymocyte globulin induction, all recipients took tacrolimus and steroids. Overall study results and limits: Clonal ratios of graft-versus-host to host-versus-graft in allografts were high for patients exhibiting graft-donor T cell macrochimerism.

Libraries were prepared by immunoSEQ multiplex PCR; TCRdb keeps only in-frame clonotypes and omits some of them. Altogether around 89,000 clones are present, roughly 90% being singletons, with the ten largest covering about 0.4%. Concerning this clone: Antigen: not known.

The material was unstimulated CD8+ T cells sorted from spleen or lymph node cells, obtained before transplant. The TCR comes from a human donor who was the organ donor for an intestinal transplant.

This CDR3 reads CASSSWTGNYEQYF. CDR3 bases: TGTGCCAGCAGCTCCTGGACAGGGAATTACGAGCAGTACTTC. The chain joins TRBV11-2 to TRBJ2-7, with 8 bases aligning to TRBD1. V trimming: 4 bases; J trimming: 4 bases; junction bases outside the gene matches: 6. The CDR3 sequence is 14 residues long. Looked up from germline, CDR1 is SGHAT and CDR2 is FQNNGV.